The 10 T cell receptor beta chains presented below share a single source sample, sequenced in a study of cytomegalovirus exposure and HLA in healthy donors. In the PCR, 60 Vbeta and 13 Jbeta primers were used. Sequencing was performed with immunoSEQ multiplex PCR; in TCRdb, only in-frame clones are kept and a portion is missing. The sample includes just under 45,000 clones, approximately 47% of them seen just once. The sequenced sample consisted of PBMCs. The receptors come from a man aged 55 to 69 in good health and CMV-seronegative.

V and J are TRBV27 and TRBJ2-5; weak D call: TRBD2 (5 bases). Germline values: CDR1 MNHEY, CDR2 SMNVEV (reference sequence). This CDR3 spans 13 amino acids. V lost 9 bases and J lost 2, with 13 bases in between. The chain's CDR3 is CARAVYLQETQYF. DNA of the CDR3: TGTGCCAGAGCGGTCTATCTTCAAGAGACCCAGTACTTC.

The sample holds a few counts of this clone. The chain recombines TRBV30 with TRBJ1-2; D may be TRBD1 (6 bases). V was cut by 3 bases and J by 3 bases, with 8 bases left in between. The CDR3 totals 12 residues. The germline CDR1 and CDR2 sequences are GTSNPN and SVGIG (reference sequence). CDR3 nucleotide sequence: TGTGCCTGGAGATCAGGGGACTATGGCTACACCTTC. Its translation: CAWRSGDYGYTF.

V usage is TRBV5-4 and J usage is TRBJ2-3; 13 bases are shared with TRBD2. CDR1 SGHNT and CDR2 YYREEE come from the germline V gene (reference sequence). CDR3 length equals 18 residues. Germline trimming cut 0 bases from V and 0 bases from J; bases unmatched to any gene: 4. The CDR3 sequence: CASSLGGTSGASTDTQYF. DNA for the CDR3: TGTGCCAGCAGCTTGGGAGGGACTAGCGGGGCGAGCACAGATACGCAGTATTTT.

This clone was detected only a few times. This rearrangement joins TRBV6-5 to TRBJ2-7; D gene ambiguous. The V gene lost 0 bases and the J gene lost 8 bases, with 11 bases spanning the gap. Germline CDR1 is MNHEY and CDR2 is SVGAGI. The CDR3 has 13 residues. Written as DNA, the CDR3 is TGTGCCAGCAGTTACTCGCCTAATCTACAGCAGTACTTC. Encoded protein: CASSYSPNLQQYF.

V is TRBV15 and J is TRBJ1-1; the D gene is possibly TRBD1 (5 bases). The length of the CDR3 is 16 residues. Between the trimmed V and J ends, which lost 1 base and 4 bases, there was a span of 16 bases. In germline, CDR1 is LNHNV, CDR2 YYDKDF (reference sequence). The CDR3 loop reads CATSRGRIQGGTEAFF. DNA of the CDR3: TGTGCCACCAGCAGAGGGCGGATCCAGGGAGGCACTGAAGCTTTCTTT.

The chain uses TRBV7-6 and TRBJ1-1, with D unclear. In germline, CDR1 is SGHVS, CDR2 FNYEAQ. Deletions cut 4 bases from V and 5 bases from J, with 11 bases between. The CDR3 covers 13 residues. This CDR3 reads CASSSGFITEAFF. In DNA form, the CDR3 reads TGTGCCAGCAGCTCCGGTTTCATTACTGAAGCTTTCTTT.

This clone was seen more than once but under ten times. The chain recombines TRBV27 with TRBJ1-2; D unclear. From germline, CDR1 is MNHEY and CDR2 SMNVEV (reference sequence). The CDR3 is 14 amino acids. The ends were cut back, 5 bases at V and 0 bases at J, with 10 bases in the middle. In nucleotides, the CDR3 is TGTGCCAGCAGTCCCTATACAGCTAACTATGGCTACACCTTC. Encoded protein: CASSPYTANYGYTF.

This clone was recorded a few times. The J gene is TRBJ1-1, the V gene TRBV7-7; no firm D call. Germline values: CDR1 SSHAT, CDR2 FNYEAQ (reference sequence). The ends were cut back, 5 bases at V and 4 bases at J, with 11 bases in the middle. CDR3 length equals 13 residues. The CDR3 is CASSPERGTEAFF. The CDR3 DNA follows: TGTGCCAGCAGCCCCGAGAGAGGCACTGAAGCTTTCTTT. The full variable domain, rest sourced from reference TRBV7-7 and TRBJ1-1, is GAGVSQSPRYKVTKRGQDVTLRCDPISSHATLYWYQQALGQGPEFLTYFNYEAQPDKSGLPSDRFSAERPEGSISTLTIQRTEQRDSAMYRCASSPERGTEAFFGQGTRLTVV.

The chain has TRBV30 and TRBJ2-2, with TRBD1 matching 7 bases. Per the germline V gene, CDR1 is GTSNPN and CDR2 is SVGIG (reference sequence). V lost 3 bases to trimming and J lost 1 base; unmatched junction nucleotides: 2. The CDR3 runs to 14 residues. CDR3 in amino acids: CAWRRTGNTGELFF. In DNA, the CDR3 is TGTGCCTGGAGGCGGACAGGGAACACCGGGGAGCTGTTTTTT.

This clone was seen a handful of times. The V and J genes are TRBV6-1 and TRBJ2-7; D not resolved. The CDR3 is 15 amino acids. The V and J ends lost 1 base and 3 bases respectively, with 13 bases between them. Germline lookup yields CDR1 MNHNS and CDR2 SASEGT. CDR3 nucleotides: TGTGCCAGCAGTGAAGTGTGGGCAGGAAACTACGAGCAGTACTTC. Encoded protein: CASSEVWAGNYEQYF.